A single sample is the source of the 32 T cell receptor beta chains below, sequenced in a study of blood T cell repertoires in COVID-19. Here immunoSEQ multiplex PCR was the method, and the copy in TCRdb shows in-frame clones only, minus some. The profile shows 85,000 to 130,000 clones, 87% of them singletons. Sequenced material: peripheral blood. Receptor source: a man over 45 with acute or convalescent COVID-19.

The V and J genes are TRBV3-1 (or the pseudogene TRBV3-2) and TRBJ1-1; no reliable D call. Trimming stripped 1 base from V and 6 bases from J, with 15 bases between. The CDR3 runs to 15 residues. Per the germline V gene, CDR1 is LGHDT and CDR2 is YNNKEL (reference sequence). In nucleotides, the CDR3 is TGTGCCAGCAGCCAAGGTCCAGTCGTAAAAGCTGAAGCTTTCTTT. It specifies CASSQGPVVKAEAFF.

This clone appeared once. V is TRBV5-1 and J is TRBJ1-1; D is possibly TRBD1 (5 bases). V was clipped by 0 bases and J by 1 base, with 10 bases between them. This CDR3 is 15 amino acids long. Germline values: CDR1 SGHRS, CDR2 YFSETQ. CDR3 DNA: TGCGCCAGCAGCTTGGCTTTCCAGGGGAACACTGAAGCTTTCTTT. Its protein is CASSLAFQGNTEAFF.

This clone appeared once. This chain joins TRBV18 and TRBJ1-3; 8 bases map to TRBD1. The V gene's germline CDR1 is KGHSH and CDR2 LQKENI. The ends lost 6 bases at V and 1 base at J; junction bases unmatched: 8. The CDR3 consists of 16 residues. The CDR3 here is CASSLDRGGSGNTIYF. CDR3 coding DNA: TGTGCCAGCTCCCTCGACAGGGGAGGTTCTGGAAACACCATATATTTT.

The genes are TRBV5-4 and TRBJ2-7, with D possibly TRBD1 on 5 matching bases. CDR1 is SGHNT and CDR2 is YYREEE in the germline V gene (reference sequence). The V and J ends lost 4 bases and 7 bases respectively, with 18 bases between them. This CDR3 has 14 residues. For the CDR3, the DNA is TGTGCCAGCAGCGGTGCCTTAGGGGCTCGGGAGCAGTACTTC. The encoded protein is CASSGALGAREQYF.

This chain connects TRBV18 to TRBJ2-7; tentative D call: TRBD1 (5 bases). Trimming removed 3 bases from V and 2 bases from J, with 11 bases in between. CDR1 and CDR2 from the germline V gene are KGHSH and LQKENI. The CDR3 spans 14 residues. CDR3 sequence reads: CASSPWQDTYEQYF. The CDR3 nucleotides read TGTGCCAGCTCACCTTGGCAGGACACCTACGAGCAGTACTTC.

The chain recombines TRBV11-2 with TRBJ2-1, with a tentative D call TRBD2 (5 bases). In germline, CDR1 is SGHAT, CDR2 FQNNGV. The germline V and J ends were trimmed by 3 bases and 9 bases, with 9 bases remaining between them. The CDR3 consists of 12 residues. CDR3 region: CASSFIAGEQFF. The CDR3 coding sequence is TGTGCCAGCAGCTTTATCGCGGGTGAGCAGTTCTTC.

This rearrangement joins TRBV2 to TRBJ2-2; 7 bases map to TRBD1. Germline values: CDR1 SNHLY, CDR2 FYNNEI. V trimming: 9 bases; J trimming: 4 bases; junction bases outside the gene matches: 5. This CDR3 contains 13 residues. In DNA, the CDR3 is TGTGCCAGTAAAGGGACAGCCACCGGGGAGCTGTTTTTT. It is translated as CASKGTATGELFF.

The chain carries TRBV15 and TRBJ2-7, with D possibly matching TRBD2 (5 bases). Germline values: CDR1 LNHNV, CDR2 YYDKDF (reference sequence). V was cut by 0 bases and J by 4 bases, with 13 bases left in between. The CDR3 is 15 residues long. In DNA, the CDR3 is TGTGCCACCAGCAGAGATCTCCCTAGCTCTTACGAGCAGTACTTC. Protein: CATSRDLPSSYEQYF.

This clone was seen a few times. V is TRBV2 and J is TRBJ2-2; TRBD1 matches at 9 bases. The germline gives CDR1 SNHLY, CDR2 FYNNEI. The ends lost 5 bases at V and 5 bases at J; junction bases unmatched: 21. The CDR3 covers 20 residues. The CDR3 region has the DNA TGTGCCAGCAGTTCAGGACAGGGGACGCGGGACAGCCCGTGGACCGGGGAGCTGTTTTTT. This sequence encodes CASSSGQGTRDSPWTGELFF.

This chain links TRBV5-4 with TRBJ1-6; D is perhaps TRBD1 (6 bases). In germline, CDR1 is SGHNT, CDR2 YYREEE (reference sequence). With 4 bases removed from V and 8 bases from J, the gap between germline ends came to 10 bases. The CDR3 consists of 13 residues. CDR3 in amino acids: CASSQRTDSPLHF. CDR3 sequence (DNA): TGTGCCAGCAGCCAGCGGACAGATTCACCCCTCCACTTT.

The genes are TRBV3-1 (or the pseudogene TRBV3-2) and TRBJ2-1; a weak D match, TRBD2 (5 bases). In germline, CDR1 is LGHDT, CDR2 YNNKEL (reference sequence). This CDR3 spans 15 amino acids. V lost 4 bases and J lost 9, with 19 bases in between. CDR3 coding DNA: TGTGCCAGCAGCCCCCGGGGAGCTGGCTACGGTGAGCAGTTCTTC. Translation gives CASSPRGAGYGEQFF.

The CDR3 spells CATSDGRGFLNEQFF. The CDR3 DNA is TGTGCCACCAGTGATGGTAGGGGTTTCCTCAATGAGCAGTTCTTC. The chain employs TRBV24-1 and TRBJ2-1; tentatively, D is TRBD1 (5 bases). Trimming removed 3 bases at V and 6 bases at J, with 14 bases between. CDR3 length: 15 amino acids. Germline CDR1 and CDR2: KGHDR and SFDVKD.

As DNA, the CDR3 is TGCGCCAGCAGCTTGTGGACAGATGTTCAAGAGACCCAGTACTTC. It specifies CASSLWTDVQETQYF. The rearrangement links TRBV5-1 to TRBJ2-5, with D possibly matching TRBD1 (6 bases). The V gene lost 1 base and the J gene lost 2 bases, with 12 bases spanning the gap. CDR1 is SGHRS, CDR2 YFSETQ, per germline. This CDR3 contains 15 residues.

The CDR3 region is CASSADRGRREKLFF. In DNA, the CDR3 is TGTGCCAGCAGCGCCGACAGGGGCCGTCGGGAAAAACTGTTTTTT. The chain is built from TRBV7-2 and TRBJ1-4; 8 positions agree with TRBD1. The CDR3 totals 15 residues. CDR1 and CDR2 from the germline V gene are SGHTA and FQGNSA. After removal of 5 bases from V and 8 bases from J, the junction contained 10 bases not matched to a gene.

The CDR3 DNA follows: TGTGCCAGCAGTTACGTCGCGGGAGAGGGCTCTGGGGCCAACGTCCTGACTTTC. Translated, it gives CASSYVAGEGSGANVLTF. The J gene is TRBJ2-6, the V gene TRBV6-2 or TRBV6-3, with 7 bases lining up with TRBD2. Trimming took 2 bases from V and 0 from J; bases not matched to a gene: 7. The V gene's germline CDR1 is MNHEY and CDR2 SVGEGT. The CDR3 loop spans 18 amino acids.

The CDR3 is CASSLKPSSYNEQFF. DNA for the CDR3: TGTGCCAGCAGTCTCAAACCCAGCTCCTACAATGAGCAGTTCTTC. This sequence joins TRBV28 and TRBJ2-1; unclear D gene. This CDR3 is 15 amino acids long. From germline, CDR1 is MDHEN and CDR2 SYDVKM. Trimming stripped 5 bases from V and 0 bases from J, with 11 bases between.

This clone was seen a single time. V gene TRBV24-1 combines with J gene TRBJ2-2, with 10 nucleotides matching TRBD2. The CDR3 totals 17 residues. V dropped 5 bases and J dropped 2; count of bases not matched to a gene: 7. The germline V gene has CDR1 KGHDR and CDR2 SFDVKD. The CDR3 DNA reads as TGTGCCACCAGTGGAGGAGCGGGAGGGCCAAACACCGGGGAGCTGTTTTTT. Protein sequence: CATSGGAGGPNTGELFF.

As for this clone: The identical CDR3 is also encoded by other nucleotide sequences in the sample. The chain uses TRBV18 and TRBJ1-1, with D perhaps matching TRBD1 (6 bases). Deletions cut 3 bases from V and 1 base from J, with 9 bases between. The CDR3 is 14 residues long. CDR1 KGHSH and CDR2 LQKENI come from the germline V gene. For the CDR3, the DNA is TGTGCCAGCTCACCCTGGGACAAGAACACTGAAGCTTTCTTT. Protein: CASSPWDKNTEAFF. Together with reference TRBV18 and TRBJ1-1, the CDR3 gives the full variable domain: NAGVMQNPRHLVRRRGQEARLRCSPMKGHSHVYWYRQLPEEGLKFMVYLQKENIIDESGMPKERFSAEFPKEGPSILRIQQVVRGDSAAYFCASSPWDKNTEAFFGQGTRLTVV.

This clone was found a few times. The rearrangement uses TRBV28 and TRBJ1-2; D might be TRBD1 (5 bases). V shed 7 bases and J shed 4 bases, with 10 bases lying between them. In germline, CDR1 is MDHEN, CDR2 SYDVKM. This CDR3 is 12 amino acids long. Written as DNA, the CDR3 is TGTGCCAGCACCCTCCAGGGCTATGGCTACACCTTC. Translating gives CASTLQGYGYTF.

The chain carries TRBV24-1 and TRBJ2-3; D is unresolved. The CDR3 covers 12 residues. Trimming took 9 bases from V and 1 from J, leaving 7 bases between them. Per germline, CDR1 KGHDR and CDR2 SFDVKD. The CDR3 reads CATARGTDTQYF. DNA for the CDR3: TGTGCCACCGCTCGGGGCACAGATACGCAGTATTTT.

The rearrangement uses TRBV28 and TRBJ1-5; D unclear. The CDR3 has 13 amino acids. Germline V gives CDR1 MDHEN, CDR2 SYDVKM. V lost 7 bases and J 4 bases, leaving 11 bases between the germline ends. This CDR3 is CASKQTINQPQHF. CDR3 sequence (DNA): TGTGCCAGCAAACAGACTATTAATCAGCCCCAGCATTTT.

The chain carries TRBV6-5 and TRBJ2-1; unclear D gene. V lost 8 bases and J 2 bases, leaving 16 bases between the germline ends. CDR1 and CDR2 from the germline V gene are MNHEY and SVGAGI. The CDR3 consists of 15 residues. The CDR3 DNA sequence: TGTGCCAGCCTTCCCACAGCCCGCCCCTACAATGAGCAGTTCTTC. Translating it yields CASLPTARPYNEQFF.

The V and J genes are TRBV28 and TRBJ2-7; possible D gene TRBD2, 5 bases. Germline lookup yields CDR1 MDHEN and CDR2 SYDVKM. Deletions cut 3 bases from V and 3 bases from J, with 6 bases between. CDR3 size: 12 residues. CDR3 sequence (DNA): TGTGCCAGCAGTTTGAGGGACTACGAGCAGTACTTC. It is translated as CASSLRDYEQYF.

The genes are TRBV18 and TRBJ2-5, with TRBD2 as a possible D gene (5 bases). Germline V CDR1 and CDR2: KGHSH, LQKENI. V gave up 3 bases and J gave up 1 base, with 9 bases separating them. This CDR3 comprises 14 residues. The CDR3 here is CASSPPGSQETQYF. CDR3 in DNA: TGTGCCAGCTCACCCCCGGGATCCCAAGAGACCCAGTACTTC.

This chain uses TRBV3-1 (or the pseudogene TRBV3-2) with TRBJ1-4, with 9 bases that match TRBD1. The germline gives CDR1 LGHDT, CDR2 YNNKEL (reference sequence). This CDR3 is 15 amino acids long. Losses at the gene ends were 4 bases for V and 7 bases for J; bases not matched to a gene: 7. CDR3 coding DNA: TGTGCCAGCAGCCCTGTCACAGGGGGCGTTGAAAAACTGTTTTTT. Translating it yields CASSPVTGGVEKLFF.

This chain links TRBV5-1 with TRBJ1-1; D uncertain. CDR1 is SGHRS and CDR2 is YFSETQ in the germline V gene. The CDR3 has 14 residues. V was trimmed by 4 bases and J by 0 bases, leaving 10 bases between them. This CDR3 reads CASSAVQLNTEAFF. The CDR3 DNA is TGCGCCAGCAGCGCGGTACAATTGAACACTGAAGCTTTCTTT.

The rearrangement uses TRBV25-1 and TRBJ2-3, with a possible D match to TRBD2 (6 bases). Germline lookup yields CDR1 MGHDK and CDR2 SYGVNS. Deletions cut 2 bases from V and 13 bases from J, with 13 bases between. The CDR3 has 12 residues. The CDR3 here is CASSEGGALEYF. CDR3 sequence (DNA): TGTGCCAGCAGTGAAGGCGGGGCTTTGGAGTATTTT.

CDR3 nucleotide sequence: TGTGCCAGCAGTTTGACGCAGGGGCACACAGATACGCAGTATTTT. It translates to CASSLTQGHTDTQYF. The chain recombines TRBV28 with TRBJ2-3; D perhaps matches TRBD1 (6 bases). V was cut by 3 bases and J by 2 bases, with 12 bases left in between. Germline loops: CDR1 MDHEN, CDR2 SYDVKM. The CDR3 sequence is 15 residues long.

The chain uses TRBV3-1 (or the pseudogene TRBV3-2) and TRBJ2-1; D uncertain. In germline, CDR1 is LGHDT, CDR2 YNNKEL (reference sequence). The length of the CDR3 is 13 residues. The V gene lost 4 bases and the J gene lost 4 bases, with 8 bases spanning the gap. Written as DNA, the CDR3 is TGTGCCAGCAGCCTGGGCCTATACAATGAGCAGTTCTTC. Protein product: CASSLGLYNEQFF.

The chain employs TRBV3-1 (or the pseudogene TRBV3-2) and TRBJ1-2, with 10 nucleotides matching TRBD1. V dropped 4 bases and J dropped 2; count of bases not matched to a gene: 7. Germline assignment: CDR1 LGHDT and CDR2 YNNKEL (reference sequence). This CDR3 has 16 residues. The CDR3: CASSRGTGAGNYGYTF. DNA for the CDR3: TGTGCCAGCAGCCGAGGGACAGGGGCAGGCAACTATGGCTACACCTTC.

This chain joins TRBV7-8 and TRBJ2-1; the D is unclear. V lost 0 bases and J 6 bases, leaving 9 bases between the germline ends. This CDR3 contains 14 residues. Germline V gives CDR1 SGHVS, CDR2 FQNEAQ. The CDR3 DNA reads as TGTGCCAGCAGCTTAGCGAGTACCCTCAATGAGCAGTTCTTC. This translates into CASSLASTLNEQFF.

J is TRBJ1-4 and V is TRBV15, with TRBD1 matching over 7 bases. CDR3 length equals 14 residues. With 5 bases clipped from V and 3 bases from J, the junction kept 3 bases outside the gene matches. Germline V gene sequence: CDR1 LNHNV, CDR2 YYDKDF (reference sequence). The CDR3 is CATSGQGANEKLFF. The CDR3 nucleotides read TGTGCCACCAGCGGCCAGGGGGCTAATGAAAAACTGTTTTTT.